This entry lists 2 T cell receptor beta chains sequenced from one sample in a study of blood T cell repertoires in COVID-19. Using immunoSEQ multiplex PCR, the repertoire was profiled, and TCRdb retains in-frame clones only, with some absent. The sample records about 150,000 clones, 75% to 85% being singletons. Sequenced input: peripheral blood. The receptors come from a woman aged 50 to 60 in a cohort sampled during active or convalescent COVID-19.

The count of this clone is one. The V gene is TRBV19, the J gene TRBJ2-1; 7 bases align to TRBD2. Germline loops: CDR1 LNHDA, CDR2 SQIVND (reference sequence). The CDR3 has 17 residues. Losses at the gene ends were 5 bases for V and 0 bases for J; bases not matched to a gene: 10. The CDR3 DNA is TGTGCCAGTAGTCTGTTCAGAAGCGGGGCCTCCTACAATGAGCAGTTCTTC. This gives the protein CASSLFRSGASYNEQFF.

This rearrangement joins TRBV12-2 to TRBJ2-7; the D call in the table, TRBD1, was not verified against the DNA. TRBV12-2 is a listed pseudogene. The CDR3 spans 13 residues. This CDR3 reads CASRGRQVAEQYF. The CDR3 nucleotides are TGTGCAAGTCGGGGAAGACAGGTGGCGGAGCAGTACTTC.